A single sample is the source of the 29 T cell receptor beta chains below, sequenced in a study of blood T cell repertoires in COVID-19. The assay was immunoSEQ multiplex PCR, and TCRdb's table has in-frame clones only and misses some. The sample consists of tens of thousands of clones, over 55% of them appearing once. The sequenced sample was peripheral blood. The receptors come from a woman older than 75 with acute or convalescent COVID-19.

This clone occurred a few times. The chain couples TRBV12-3 or TRBV12-4 to TRBJ2-7, with a possible D match to TRBD2 (5 bases). This CDR3 has 12 amino acids. Deletions cut 8 bases from V and 3 bases from J, with 11 bases between. This chain's CDR3 is CASGERSYEQYF. The DNA for the CDR3 is TGTGCCAGCGGGGAGCGGAGCTACGAGCAGTACTTC.

The CDR3 coding sequence is TGTGCCAGCAGTTTATACAGGGAACGTGAGACCCAGTACTTC. Translating gives CASSLYRERETQYF. The chain combines TRBV28 with TRBJ2-5, with D tentatively TRBD1 (6 bases). Trimming pared 1 base from V and 5 bases from J, leaving 11 bases between. Germline V gene data show CDR1 as MDHEN and CDR2 as SYDVKM. The CDR3 totals 14 residues.

The J gene is TRBJ2-7, the V gene TRBV6-5; 9 nucleotides line up with TRBD1. This CDR3 spans 16 amino acids. Germline V CDR1 and CDR2: MNHEY, SVGAGI. J lost 4 bases, V lost 2 bases, and 9 bases had no gene match. CDR3 residues: CASSYRGQGGRYEQYF. The CDR3 coding sequence is TGTGCCAGCAGTTACAGGGGACAGGGTGGTCGATACGAGCAGTACTTC.

In DNA, the CDR3 is TGTGCCAGCAGCCCTCCCGGGACTATCTACAATGAGCAGTTCTTC. Encoded protein: CASSPPGTIYNEQFF. The chain carries TRBV3-1 (or the pseudogene TRBV3-2) and TRBJ2-1, with 7 nucleotides matching TRBD2. Germline V gene data show CDR1 as LGHDT and CDR2 as YNNKEL (reference sequence). J lost 3 bases, V lost 4 bases, and 6 bases had no gene match. CDR3 length: 15 residues.

The chain is built from TRBV5-6 and TRBJ2-5, with a possible D match to TRBD2 (6 bases). The CDR3 is 16 residues long. Germline-derived CDR1 and CDR2 are SGHDT and YYEEEE. Deletions cut 3 bases from V and 2 bases from J, with 17 bases between. The CDR3 spells CASSSPRLGGQETQYF. The CDR3 DNA follows: TGTGCCAGCAGCTCGCCCAGACTAGGCGGGCAAGAGACCCAGTACTTC.

The chain combines TRBV5-1 with TRBJ1-6; 9 bases match TRBD1. With 3 bases clipped from V and 1 base from J, the junction kept 5 bases outside the gene matches. Germline lookup yields CDR1 SGHRS and CDR2 YFSETQ. CDR3 size: 17 residues. The CDR3 DNA is TGCGCCAGCAGCTGGGGACAGGGTGGGTCCTATAATTCACCCCTCCACTTT. Translation gives CASSWGQGGSYNSPLHF.

This clone was counted once. This rearrangement joins TRBV7-2 to TRBJ1-6; D remains unclear. Trimming cost V 1 base and J 0 bases, with 4 bases left between them. CDR3 length equals 15 residues. The germline gives CDR1 SGHTA, CDR2 FQGNSA. The CDR3 DNA reads as TGTGCCAGCAGCTTAGAGAGCTCCTATAATTCACCCCTCCACTTT. It translates to CASSLESSYNSPLHF. Based on the CDR3 plus reference TRBV7-2 and TRBJ1-6, the full variable domain is GAGVSQSPSNKVTEKGKDVELRCDPISGHTALYWYRQSLGQGLEFLIYFQGNSAPDKSGLPSDRFSAERTGGSVSTLTIQRTQQEDSAVYLCASSLESSYNSPLHFGNGTRLTVT.

The gene calls are TRBV13 and TRBJ2-7; 9 bases map to TRBD2. Germline V gene lookup returns CDR1 PRHDT and CDR2 FYEKMQ (reference sequence). The CDR3 has 13 amino acids. V trimming: 5 bases; J trimming: 3 bases; junction bases outside the gene matches: 2. CDR3 in DNA: TGTGCCAGCAGCGTAGCGGGAGTCTACGAGCAGTACTTC. Protein: CASSVAGVYEQYF. The full variable domain, rest sourced from reference TRBV13 and TRBJ2-7, is AAGVIQSPRHLIKEKRETATLKCYPIPRHDTVYWYQQGPGQDPQFLISFYEKMQSDKGSIPDRFSAQQFSDYHSELNMSSLELGDSALYFCASSVAGVYEQYFGPGTRLTVT.

The gene calls are TRBV19 and TRBJ1-2; D possibly corresponds to TRBD1 (6 bases). The CDR3 length is 14 residues. Germline-derived CDR1 and CDR2 are LNHDA and SQIVND (reference sequence). Trimming cost V 2 bases and J 5 bases, with 12 bases left between them. The CDR3 DNA follows: TGTGCCAGTAGTATACAGGGGCTCGGGTATGGCTACACCTTC. Its translation is CASSIQGLGYGYTF.

The chain has TRBV6-5 and TRBJ1-3; D call uncertain. The CDR3 is made up of 13 amino acids. V was clipped by 6 bases and J by 0 bases, with 6 bases between them. Germline CDR1 and CDR2: MNHEY and SVGAGI. The CDR3 DNA reads TGTGCCAGCAGGGAGAGCTCTGGAAACACCATATATTTT. It is translated as CASRESSGNTIYF.

A few counts support this clone. The chain uses TRBV3-1 (or the pseudogene TRBV3-2) and TRBJ2-5; D remains unclear. Germline CDR1 reads LGHDT; CDR2 reads YNNKEL (reference sequence). The V end was cut by 8 bases, the J end by 1 base, with 11 bases between. The CDR3 length is 13 residues. DNA of the CDR3: TGTGCCAGCTCGTTCGGGTTCCAAGAGACCCAGTACTTC. This translates into CASSFGFQETQYF.

This rearrangement joins TRBV5-1 to TRBJ2-1; 8 positions match TRBD2. Germline V lookup: CDR1 SGHRS, CDR2 YFSETQ. V shed 1 base, J shed 8 bases, and the junction held 5 bases outside the gene matches. The CDR3 runs to 14 residues. For the CDR3, the DNA is TGCGCCAGCAGCTTGCGGCAAGCGGGAGATGAGCAGTTCTTC. It translates to CASSLRQAGDEQFF.

About this clone: Relative to the germline gene, one junction end is altered; a read error may explain this. The genes are TRBV7-2 and TRBJ2-7; weak D call: TRBD2 (7 bases). CDR3 length equals 13 residues. Germline V gene lookup returns CDR1 SGHTA and CDR2 FQGNSA. The CDR3 nucleotides are TGTGCCAGCAGCGTCCAACCCGGGGGGCAGGGAAGCTTC. Translating gives CASSVQPGGQGSF.

The CDR3 reads CASSPSGQGRNYGYTF. DNA for the CDR3: TGTGCCAGCTCGCCGTCAGGACAGGGGAGAAACTATGGCTACACCTTC. This chain uses TRBV18 with TRBJ1-2; 9 bases are a match to TRBD1. V lost 6 bases, J lost 2 bases, and 10 bases stayed unmatched. Germline values: CDR1 KGHSH, CDR2 LQKENI. This CDR3 has 16 residues.

The rearrangement links TRBV20-1 to TRBJ1-2; 8 bases match TRBD1. The V segment lost 3 bases and the J segment 7 bases; nucleotides outside the gene matches: 7. Germline CDR1 and CDR2: DFQATT and SNEGSKA (reference sequence). CDR3 length: 13 residues. The CDR3 DNA follows: TGCAGTGCTAGTCAACAGGGGGTCGGTGGCTACACCTTC. Translation: CSASQQGVGGYTF.

The chain combines TRBV6-5 with TRBJ2-7, with a tentative D call TRBD1 (7 bases). The CDR3 covers 15 residues. The V end lost 6 bases, the J end lost 3 bases, and 18 bases lay between the germline ends. CDR1 is MNHEY, CDR2 SVGAGI, per germline. The CDR3 sequence: CASRIAGGGGYEQYF. The CDR3 nucleotides read TGTGCCAGCAGAATAGCCGGAGGGGGCGGCTACGAGCAGTACTTC.

This chain uses TRBV6-5 with TRBJ2-1; 8 nucleotides align to TRBD2. The CDR3 loop spans 11 amino acids. With 4 bases clipped from V and 16 bases from J, the junction kept 6 bases outside the gene matches. Germline V gives CDR1 MNHEY, CDR2 SVGAGI. DNA of the CDR3: TGTGCCAGCAGTTCGGGACTAGTGGAATTCTTC. Amino acids: CASSSGLVEFF.

The chain employs TRBV6-2 or TRBV6-3 and TRBJ1-2; D is ambiguous. Per germline, CDR1 MNHEY and CDR2 SVGEGT. The CDR3 runs to 12 residues. The V end was cut by 2 bases, the J end by 3 bases, with 4 bases between. CDR3 sequence: CASSYPDYGYTF. Here the CDR3 DNA reads TGTGCCAGCAGTTACCCAGACTATGGCTACACCTTC.

This chain uses TRBV12-3 or TRBV12-4 with TRBJ2-1; D is possibly TRBD2 (5 bases). V was shortened by 5 bases and J by 10 bases, with 9 bases between the two germline ends. The CDR3 loop spans 11 amino acids. In DNA, the CDR3 is TGTGCCAGCAGTCGGACTGGGGAGCAGTTCTTC. It yields the protein CASSRTGEQFF.

The chain recombines TRBV6-5 with TRBJ1-1, with TRBD1 matching 9 bases. Germline loops: CDR1 MNHEY, CDR2 SVGAGI. V was pared by 7 bases and J by 1 base, with 7 bases of the junction left unmatched. The CDR3 contains 15 residues. CDR3 region: CASTPADRGNTEAFF. The CDR3 bases are TGTGCCAGCACCCCGGCGGACAGGGGGAACACTGAAGCTTTCTTT.

The rearrangement links TRBV5-4 to TRBJ2-1; 7 nucleotides line up with TRBD1. The trim removed 4 bases at V and 2 bases at J, leaving 9 bases unmatched. CDR1 and CDR2 (germline): SGHNT, YYREEE (reference sequence). There are 16 residues in the CDR3. CDR3 amino acids: CASSPPGQEAYNEQFF. DNA for the CDR3: TGTGCCAGCAGCCCTCCAGGACAGGAGGCCTACAATGAGCAGTTCTTC.

This sequence joins TRBV2 and TRBJ2-5; tentative D call: TRBD2 (6 bases). Trimming removed 6 bases from V and 4 bases from J, with 15 bases in between. Germline CDR1 SNHLY, CDR2 FYNNEI. CDR3 length: 14 amino acids. CDR3: CASSWGVAGETQYF. The CDR3 DNA follows: TGTGCCAGCAGCTGGGGGGTGGCGGGAGAGACCCAGTACTTC.

A single count supports this clone. J is TRBJ1-1 and V is TRBV3-1 (or the pseudogene TRBV3-2), with D maybe TRBD1 (5 bases). Germline CDR1 reads LGHDT; CDR2 reads YNNKEL (reference sequence). The CDR3 length is 15 residues. The V end lost 0 bases, the J end lost 3 bases, and 11 bases lay between the germline ends. This CDR3 reads CASSQDLGADTEAFF. DNA for the CDR3: TGTGCCAGCAGCCAAGATCTAGGGGCGGACACTGAAGCTTTCTTT.

The genes are TRBV7-2 and TRBJ2-3, with 11 bases fitting TRBD2. Trimming at V came to 3 bases and at J to 4 bases, leaving 9 bases not matched to a gene. The CDR3 length is 17 residues. Germline V gene lookup returns CDR1 SGHTA and CDR2 FQGNSA. The CDR3 loop reads CASSLDPGTSGADTQYF. CDR3 sequence (DNA): TGTGCCAGCAGCTTGGACCCCGGGACTAGCGGAGCAGATACGCAGTATTTT. Supplemented by reference TRBV7-2 and TRBJ2-3, the full variable domain reads GAGVSQSPSNKVTEKGKDVELRCDPISGHTALYWYRQSLGQGLEFLIYFQGNSAPDKSGLPSDRFSAERTGGSVSTLTIQRTQQEDSAVYLCASSLDPGTSGADTQYFGPGTRLTVL.

The chain is built from TRBV13 and TRBJ2-7; TRBD1 matches 11 bases. The length of the CDR3 is 15 residues. J gave up 3 bases and V 3 bases, and 4 bases lay outside the gene matches. Per the germline V gene, CDR1 is PRHDT and CDR2 is FYEKMQ (reference sequence). The DNA of the CDR3 is TGTGCCAGCAGCTTGGGACAGGGGGTCTTCTACGAGCAGTACTTC. It is translated as CASSLGQGVFYEQYF.

The rearrangement uses TRBV5-6 and TRBJ2-3; D call uncertain. Trimming cost V 0 bases and J 2 bases, with 13 bases left between them. The CDR3 consists of 16 residues. Germline V gene data show CDR1 as SGHDT and CDR2 as YYEEEE. CDR3: CASSLGVADYTDTQYF. CDR3 nucleotides: TGTGCCAGCAGCTTGGGGGTTGCGGATTACACAGATACGCAGTATTTT.

The chain carries TRBV5-4 and TRBJ1-1; D is ambiguous. Germline lookup yields CDR1 SGHNT and CDR2 YYREEE (reference sequence). Trimming left V 4 bases short and J 0 bases short, with 7 bases between. CDR3 length: 13 amino acids. This chain's CDR3 is CASSEHMNTEAFF. The CDR3 DNA reads as TGTGCCAGCAGCGAACACATGAACACTGAAGCTTTCTTT.

V usage is TRBV13 and J usage is TRBJ2-7; 10 positions agree with TRBD1. The CDR3 is made up of 17 amino acids. Germline assignment: CDR1 PRHDT and CDR2 FYEKMQ (reference sequence). V lost 5 bases and J lost 5; bases outside the gene matches: 15. Written as DNA, the CDR3 is TGTGCCAGCAGCCCAGGTGTGGGTGGGACAGGGGAACACGAGCAGTACTTC. It codes for CASSPGVGGTGEHEQYF.

This rearrangement joins TRBV7-2 to TRBJ2-5; the match to TRBD2 covers 9 bases. Germline V lookup: CDR1 SGHTA, CDR2 FQGNSA. The length of the CDR3 is 13 residues. Trimming took 5 bases from V and 6 from J; bases not matched to a gene: 4. The CDR3 coding sequence is TGTGCCAGCAGCCGGGCGGGGGGGCAGACCCAGTACTTC. Its translation: CASSRAGGQTQYF. The full variable domain, with the rest looked up from reference TRBV7-2 and TRBJ2-5, is GAGVSQSPSNKVTEKGKDVELRCDPISGHTALYWYRQSLGQGLEFLIYFQGNSAPDKSGLPSDRFSAERTGGSVSTLTIQRTQQEDSAVYLCASSRAGGQTQYFGPGTRLLVL.